This paragraph covers one TCR beta chain sequence. Using immunoSEQ multiplex PCR, the repertoire was profiled, and TCRdb retains in-frame clones only, with some absent. The sample lists tens of thousands of clones; 80% to 95% were seen once. The entry originates in a study of a mutant IDH1 vaccine in newly diagnosed glioma. Background on the study: Patients got radiotherapy, temozolomide, or both beforehand, and most got both.

Indicated time point: baseline, week 1 (first vaccination visit). Treatment defined: pre-vaccination baseline after standard-of-care therapy. This specimen consisted of PBMCs, obtained from a glioma patient treated with radiotherapy, temozolomide or both. This receptor was taken from a man aged 25 to 45 with glioma.

CDR3: CASSLRTGGRNTEAFF. CDR3 in DNA: TGCGCCAGCAGCTTAAGGACAGGGGGCAGAAACACTGAAGCTTTCTTT. V and J are TRBV5-1 and TRBJ1-1; TRBD1 matches at 11 bases. The CDR3 totals 16 residues. Trimming removed 2 bases from V and 2 bases from J; junction bases left unmatched: 5. Germline V CDR1 and CDR2: SGHRS, YFSETQ.